The clone carrying this T cell receptor beta chain was seen a few times. Its antigen is still unknown. cDNA serving as the sequencing template came from extracted, reverse transcribed RNA. Sequenced by immunoSEQ multiplex PCR; TCRdb stores in-frame clones only, minus some. The sample has approximately 100,000 clones, 40% to 45% seen once. Germline-derived CDR1 and CDR2 are SQVTM and ANQGSEA. This CDR3 is 15 amino acids long. V dropped 2 bases and J dropped 4; count of bases not matched to a gene: 6. The sample comes from a study of CD8+ T cells in alopecia areata. Across the study: After 6 to 18 months of tofacitinib, follow-up continued 6 months off drug.

Punch biopsies of lesional scalp, plus peripheral blood, were taken from alopecia areata patients. Using a FACSAria, the CD4+ and CD8+ T cells were sorted from the PBMCs. Notes on the study in general: There were also resident alphabeta T cells of normal skin sequenced in scalp samples.

Sequencing input: CD4+ T cells sorted from blood. This receptor was taken from a human donor with alopecia areata. The genes are TRBV29-1 and TRBJ1-1; 11 nucleotides agree with TRBD1. The CDR3 bases are TGCAGCGTTGAACGGACAGGGGGCGCGACCACTGAAGCTTTCTTT. Its translation is CSVERTGGATTEAFF.